Listed here is a single TCR beta chain. These data belong to a study of blood T cell repertoires in COVID-19. Study-wide background: Samples representing acute and convalescent COVID-19 were sourced from the United States, Italy and Spain. The analysed material was cDNA or gDNA that came from T cells, B-cell-depleted T cells, or PBMCs.

The authors' processing: Scientists estimated how many nucleated cells there were by amplifying reference gene primers. The repertoire was sequenced with immunoSEQ multiplex PCR; TCRdb's copy has only in-frame clones and lacks some. Clone size and V and J calls were adopted from that table, with D and trimming inferred from the DNA. Of roughly 330,000 clones in the sample, around 88% were seen once. The CDR3 spans 17 residues. After removal of 0 bases from V and 1 base from J, the junction contained 8 bases not matched to a gene. Germline assignment: CDR1 SGDLS and CDR2 YYNGEE. This sequence was found in a woman between 45 and 65 years old with acute or convalescent COVID-19. Source material: peripheral blood. The chain joins TRBV9 to TRBJ2-7; 9 bases are shared with TRBD1. This chain's CDR3 is CASSVDTGTGFSYEQYF. CDR3 coding DNA: TGTGCCAGCAGCGTAGATACCGGGACAGGGTTTTCCTACGAGCAGTACTTC.